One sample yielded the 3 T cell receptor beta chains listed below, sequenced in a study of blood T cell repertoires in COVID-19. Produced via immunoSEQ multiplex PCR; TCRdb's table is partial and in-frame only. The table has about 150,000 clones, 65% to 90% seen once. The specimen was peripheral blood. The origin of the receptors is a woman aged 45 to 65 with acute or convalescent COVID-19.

The CDR3 DNA is TGTGCCAGCAGTTACTCGAAGAGCGACACAGATACGCAGTATTTT. Its translation is CASSYSKSDTDTQYF. The J gene is TRBJ2-3, the V gene TRBV6-2 or TRBV6-3; D uncertain. CDR1 and CDR2 (germline): MNHEY, SVGEGT. V gave up 0 bases and J gave up 2 bases, with 9 bases separating them. The CDR3 has 15 amino acids.

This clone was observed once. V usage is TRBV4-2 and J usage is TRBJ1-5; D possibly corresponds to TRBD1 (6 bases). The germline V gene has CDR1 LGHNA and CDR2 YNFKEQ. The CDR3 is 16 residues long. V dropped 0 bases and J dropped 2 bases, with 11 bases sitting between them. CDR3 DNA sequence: TGTGCCAGCAGCCAAGATGGGAGGGGGGGCAATCAGCCCCAGCATTTT. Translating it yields CASSQDGRGGNQPQHF.

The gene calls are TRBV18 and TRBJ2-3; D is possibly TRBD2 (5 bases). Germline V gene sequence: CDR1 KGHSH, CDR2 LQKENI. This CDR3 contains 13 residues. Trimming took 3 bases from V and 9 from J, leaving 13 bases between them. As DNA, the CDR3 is TGTGCCAGCTCACCCGGACTGGAAGAGACGCAGTATTTT. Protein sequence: CASSPGLEETQYF.